The clone carrying this T cell receptor (beta chain) was detected once. The antigen is not known. This sample was included in a study of shared clonotypes between healthy human individuals. Study details: Donor composition was a couple of women and three men, aged 18 to 49.

Broader study findings: Clonotypes shared by all four donors outscored non-shared clonotypes in generation probability.

A CD45RA+ naive subset and a CD45RA-negative memory subset were split from CD4+ cells. Libraries were prepared by immunoSEQ multiplex PCR; TCRdb keeps only in-frame clonotypes and omits some of them. The sample lists 2 million to 2.5 million clones; 85% to 95% were seen once. The germline CDR1 and CDR2 sequences are SGHNT and YYREEE (reference sequence). This CDR3 spans 14 amino acids. The junction had 6 bases not matched to a gene; V was cut back by 4 bases and J by 4 bases. This chain connects TRBV5-4 to TRBJ2-5, with 8 bases lining up with TRBD1. The sample taken for sequencing was naive CD4+ T cells from PBMCs. The sample's subset: CD45RA+ positively selected. The TCR was taken from a man younger than 35 in good health. Some clones in this sample may be carry-over from other donors' samples. The CDR3 reads CASSRQGRGETQYF. CDR3 sequence (DNA): TGTGCCAGCAGCCGACAGGGGCGAGGAGAGACCCAGTACTTC.